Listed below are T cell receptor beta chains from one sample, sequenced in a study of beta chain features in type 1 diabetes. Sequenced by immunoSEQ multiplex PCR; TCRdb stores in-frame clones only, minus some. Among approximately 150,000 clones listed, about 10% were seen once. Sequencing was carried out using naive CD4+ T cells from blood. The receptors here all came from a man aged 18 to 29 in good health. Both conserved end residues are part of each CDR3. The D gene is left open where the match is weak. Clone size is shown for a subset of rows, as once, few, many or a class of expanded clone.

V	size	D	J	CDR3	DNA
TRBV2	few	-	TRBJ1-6	CASSERAGNSPLHF	TGTGCCAGCAGTGAACGGGCAGGGAATTCACCCCTCCACTTT
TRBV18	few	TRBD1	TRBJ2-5	CASSNRGEETQYF	TGTGCCAGCTCAAACAGGGGCGAAGAGACCCAGTACTTC
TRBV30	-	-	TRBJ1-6	CAWSVHTNSYNSPLHF	TGTGCCTGGAGTGTACACACCAACTCCTATAATTCACCCCTCCACTTT
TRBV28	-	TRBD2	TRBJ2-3	CASSSYLGLAGSTDTQYF	TGTGCCAGCAGTTCCTACCTGGGACTAGCGGGGAGCACAGATACGCAGTATTTT
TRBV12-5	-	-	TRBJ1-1	CASGLPPHVGEAFF	TGTGCTAGTGGTTTGCCCCCCCATGTCGGTGAAGCTTTCTTT
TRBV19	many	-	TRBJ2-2	CASSDWAGELFF	TGTGCCAGTAGCGACTGGGCCGGGGAGCTGTTTTTT
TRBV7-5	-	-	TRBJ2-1	CASSFTGVREQFF	TGTGCCAGCAGCTTTACAGGGGTAAGGGAGCAGTTCTTC
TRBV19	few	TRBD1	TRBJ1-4	CASSPGQFNEKLFF	TGTGCCAGTAGCCCGGGACAGTTTAATGAAAAACTGTTTTTT
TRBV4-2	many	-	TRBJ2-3	CASSRTSTDTQYF	TGTGCCAGCAGCCGAACTAGCACAGATACGCAGTATTTT
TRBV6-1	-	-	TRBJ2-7	CASSEYLQGGYEQYF	TGTGCCAGCAGTGAATATCTTCAGGGAGGCTACGAGCAGTACTTC
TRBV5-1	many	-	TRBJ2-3	CASSLAEDTQYF	TGCGCCAGCAGCTTGGCGGAGGATACGCAGTATTTT
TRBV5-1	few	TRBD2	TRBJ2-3	CASSVGTSGLTDTQYF	TGCGCCAGCAGCGTCGGGACTAGCGGTCTGACAGATACGCAGTATTTT
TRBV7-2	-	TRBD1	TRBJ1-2	CASSFTGTGPSGGYTF	TGTGCCAGCAGCTTTACCGGGACAGGGCCCTCGGGTGGCTACACCTTC
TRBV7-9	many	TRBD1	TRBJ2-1	CASFYTGGAGEEQFF	TGTGCCAGCTTCTACACAGGGGGCGCAGGGGAGGAGCAGTTCTTC
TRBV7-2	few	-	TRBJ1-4	CASTVAGSNEKLFF	TGTGCCAGCACTGTAGCGGGGTCTAATGAAAAACTGTTTTTT
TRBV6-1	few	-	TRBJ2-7	CASRRTNRAYEQYF	TGTGCCAGCAGACGGACAAACAGAGCTTACGAGCAGTACTTC
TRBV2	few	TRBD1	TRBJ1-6	CASSDSGQGSSPLHF	TGTGCCAGCAGCGACTCTGGACAGGGGAGTTCACCCCTCCACTTT
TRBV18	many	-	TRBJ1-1	CASSPTWNTEAFF	TGTGCCAGCTCACCTACATGGAACACTGAAGCTTTCTTT
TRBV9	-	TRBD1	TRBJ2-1	CASSLDRAPYNEQFF	TGTGCCAGCAGCCTCGACAGGGCCCCCTACAATGAGCAGTTCTTC
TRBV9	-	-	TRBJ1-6	CASSVEYQNNSPLHF	TGTGCCAGCAGCGTAGAGTATCAGAATAATTCACCCCTCCACTTT
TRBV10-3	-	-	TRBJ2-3	CAISAARDGGDTDTQYF	TGTGCCATCAGTGCCGCGCGGGATGGCGGGGACACAGATACGCAGTATTTT
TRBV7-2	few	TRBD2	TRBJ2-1	CASSLRAGGRNEQFF	TGTGCCAGCAGCTTAAGAGCGGGGGGGCGCAATGAGCAGTTCTTC
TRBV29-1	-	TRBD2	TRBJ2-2	CSAQGTIGRAGELFF	TGCAGCGCACAAGGGACTATAGGACGGGCCGGGGAGCTGTTTTTT
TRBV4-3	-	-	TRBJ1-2	CASRSTSRTGGYTF	TGCGCCAGCAGATCGACCTCGAGGACGGGGGGCTACACCTTC
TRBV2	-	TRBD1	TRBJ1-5	CASGQGGNQPQHF	TGTGCCAGCGGACAGGGCGGCAATCAGCCCCAGCATTTT
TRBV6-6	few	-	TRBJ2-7	CASTHDSVSYEQYF	TGTGCCAGCACCCACGACTCAGTCTCCTACGAGCAGTACTTC
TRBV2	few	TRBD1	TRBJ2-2	CASIETGDTGELFF	TGTGCCAGCATTGAGACAGGGGACACCGGGGAGCTGTTTTTT
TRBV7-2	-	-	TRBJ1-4	CASSYYSLEKLFF	TGTGCCAGCAGTTATTACAGCCTTGAAAAACTGTTTTTT
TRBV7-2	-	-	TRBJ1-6	CASSLVAGASSYNSPLHF	TGTGCCAGCAGCTTAGTTGCAGGCGCGAGCTCCTATAATTCACCCCTCCACTTT
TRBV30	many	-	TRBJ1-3	CAWSVASSGNTIYF	TGTGCCTGGAGTGTCGCGAGCTCTGGAAACACCATATATTTT
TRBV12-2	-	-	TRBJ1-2	CASRLDRTGIGYGYTF	TGTGCAAGTCGCTTAGACAGGACAGGGATAGGCTATGGCTACACCTTC
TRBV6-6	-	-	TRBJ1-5	CASRGTSGQPQHF	TGTGCCAGCAGGGGGACATCTGGTCAGCCCCAGCATTTT
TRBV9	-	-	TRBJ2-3	CASSVRGAGSTDTQYF	TGTGCCAGCAGCGTTCGGGGGGCCGGTAGCACAGATACGCAGTATTTT
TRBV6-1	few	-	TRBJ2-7	CASSEGYEQYF	TGTGCCAGCAGCGAGGGCTACGAGCAGTACTTC
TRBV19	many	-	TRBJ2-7	CASSVTRERYEQYF	TGTGCCAGTAGTGTAACTCGGGAGCGGTACGAGCAGTACTTC
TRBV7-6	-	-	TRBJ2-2	CASSARLNTGELFF	TGTGCCAGCAGCGCTAGGCTGAACACCGGGGAGCTGTTTTTT
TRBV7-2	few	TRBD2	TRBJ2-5	CASSFRGGTQETQYF	TGTGCCAGCAGCTTTCGGGGGGGAACTCAAGAGACCCAGTACTTC
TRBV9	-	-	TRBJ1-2	CASSVDTSYGYTF	TGTGCCAGCAGCGTAGACACCTCCTATGGCTACACCTTC
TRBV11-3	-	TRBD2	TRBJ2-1	CASSLGRGRRAGGYNEQFF	TGTGCCAGCAGCTTGGGGCGGGGAAGGAGAGCGGGGGGTTACAATGAGCAGTTCTTC
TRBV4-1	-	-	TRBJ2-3	CASQDPGRGDTDTQYF	TGCGCCAGCCAAGATCCCGGCAGGGGGGACACAGATACGCAGTATTTT
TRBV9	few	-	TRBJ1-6	CASSVTTGEYNSPLHF	TGTGCCAGCAGCGTGACGACAGGAGAGTATAATTCACCCCTCCACTTT
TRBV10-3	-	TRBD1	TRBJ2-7	CAITQGGQGASYEQYF	TGTGCCATCACCCAGGGAGGACAGGGGGCCTCCTACGAGCAGTACTTC
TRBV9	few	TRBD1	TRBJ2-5	CASSADRDGRETQYF	TGTGCCAGCAGCGCCGACAGGGATGGTCGAGAGACCCAGTACTTC
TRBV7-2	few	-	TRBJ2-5	CASSLASGLGVGTQYF	TGTGCCAGCAGCTTAGCGTCGGGACTGGGGGTCGGAACCCAGTACTTC
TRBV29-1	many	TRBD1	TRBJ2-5	CSVAGTEETQYF	TGCAGCGTTGCCGGGACAGAAGAGACCCAGTACTTC
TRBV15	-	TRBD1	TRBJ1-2	CATSSGQGYGYTF	TGTGCCACCAGCAGCGGACAGGGGTATGGCTACACCTTC
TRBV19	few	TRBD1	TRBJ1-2	CASSPQGAGLNYGYTF	TGTGCCAGTAGTCCCCAGGGGGCAGGACTAAACTATGGCTACACCTTC
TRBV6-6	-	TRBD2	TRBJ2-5	CASSYPAGGQTQYF	TGTGCCAGCAGTTACCCCGCGGGGGGACAGACCCAGTACTTC
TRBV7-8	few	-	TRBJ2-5	CASSLREFQETQYF	TGTGCCAGCAGCTTAAGGGAGTTCCAAGAGACCCAGTACTTC
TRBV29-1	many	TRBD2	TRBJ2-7	CSVDRPGGEQYF	TGCAGCGTTGATCGTCCGGGGGGGGAGCAGTACTTC
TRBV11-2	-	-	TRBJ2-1	CASSAGPYSYNEQFF	TGTGCCAGCAGCGCAGGGCCCTATTCCTACAATGAGCAGTTCTTC